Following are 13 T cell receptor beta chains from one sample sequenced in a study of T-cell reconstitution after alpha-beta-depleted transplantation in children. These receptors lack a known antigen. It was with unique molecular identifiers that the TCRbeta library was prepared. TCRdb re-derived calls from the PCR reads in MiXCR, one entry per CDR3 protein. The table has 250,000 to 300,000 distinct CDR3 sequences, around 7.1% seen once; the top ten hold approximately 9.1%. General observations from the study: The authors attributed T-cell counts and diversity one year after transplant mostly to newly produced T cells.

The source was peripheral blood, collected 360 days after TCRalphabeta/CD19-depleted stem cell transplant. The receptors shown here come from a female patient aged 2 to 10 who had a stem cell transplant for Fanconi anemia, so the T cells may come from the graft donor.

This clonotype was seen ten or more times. Here the CDR3 reads CASSPPETYFGTDTQYF. CDR3 nucleotide sequence: TGTGCCAGCAGCCCCCCGGAGACCTACTTCGGCACAGATACGCAGTATTTT. The rearrangement joins TRBV12-3 or TRBV12-4 to TRBJ2-3, with no clear D. The length of the CDR3 is 17 residues. The V and J ends lost 6 bases and 1 base respectively, with 20 bases between them.

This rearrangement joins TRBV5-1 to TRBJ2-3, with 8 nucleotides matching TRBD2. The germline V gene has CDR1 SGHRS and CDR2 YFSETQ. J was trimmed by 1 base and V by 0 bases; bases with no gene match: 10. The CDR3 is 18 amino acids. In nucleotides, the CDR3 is TGCGCCAGCAGCTTGGGGATAAGCGGGAGAGGGCGCACAGATACGCAGTATTTT. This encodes CASSLGISGRGRTDTQYF.

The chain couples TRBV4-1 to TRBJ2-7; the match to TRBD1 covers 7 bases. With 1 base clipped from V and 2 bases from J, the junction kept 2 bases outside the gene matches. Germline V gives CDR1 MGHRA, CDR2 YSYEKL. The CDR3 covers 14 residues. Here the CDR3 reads CASSQAQGAYEQYF. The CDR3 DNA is TGCGCCAGCAGCCAAGCGCAGGGGGCCTACGAGCAGTACTTC.

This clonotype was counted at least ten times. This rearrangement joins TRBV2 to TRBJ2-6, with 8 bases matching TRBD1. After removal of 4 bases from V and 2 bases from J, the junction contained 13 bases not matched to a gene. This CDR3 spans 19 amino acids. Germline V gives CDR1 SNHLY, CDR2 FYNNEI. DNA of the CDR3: TGTGCCAGCAGTGTTGCTCCAGGGGGCGCGATTACTGGGGCCAACGTCCTGACTTTC. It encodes CASSVAPGGAITGANVLTF.

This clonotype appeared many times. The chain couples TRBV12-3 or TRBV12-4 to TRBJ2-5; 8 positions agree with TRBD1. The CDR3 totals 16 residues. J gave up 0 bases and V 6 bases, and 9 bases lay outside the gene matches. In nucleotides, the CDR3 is TGTGCCAGCAGCCATAAAGCGACAGGGGACCAAGAGACCCAGTACTTC. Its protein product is CASSHKATGDQETQYF.

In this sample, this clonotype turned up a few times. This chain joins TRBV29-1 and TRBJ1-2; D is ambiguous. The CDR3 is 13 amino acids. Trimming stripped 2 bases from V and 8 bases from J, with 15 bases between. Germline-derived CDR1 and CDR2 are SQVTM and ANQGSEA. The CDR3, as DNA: TGCAGCGTTGAAAGTGCTATGGTAGGGGGCTACACCTTC. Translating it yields CSVESAMVGGYTF.

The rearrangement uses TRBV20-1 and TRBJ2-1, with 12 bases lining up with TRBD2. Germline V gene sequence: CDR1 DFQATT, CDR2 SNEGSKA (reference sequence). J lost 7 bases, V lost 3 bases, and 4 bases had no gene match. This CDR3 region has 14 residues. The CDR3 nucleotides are TGCAGTGCTAGCCGACTAGCGGGGGAAAATGAGCAGTTCTTC. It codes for CSASRLAGENEQFF.

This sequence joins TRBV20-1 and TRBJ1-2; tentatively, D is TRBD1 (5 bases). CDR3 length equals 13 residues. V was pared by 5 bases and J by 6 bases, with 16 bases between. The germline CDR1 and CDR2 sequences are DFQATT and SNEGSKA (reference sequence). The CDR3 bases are TGCAGTGCTTGGGACGCTAGATGGAATGGCTACACCTTC. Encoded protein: CSAWDARWNGYTF.

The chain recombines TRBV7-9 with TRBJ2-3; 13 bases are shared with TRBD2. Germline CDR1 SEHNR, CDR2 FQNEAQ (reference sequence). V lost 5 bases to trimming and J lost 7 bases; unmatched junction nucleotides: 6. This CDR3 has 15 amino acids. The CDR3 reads CASSRLAGGSYTQYF. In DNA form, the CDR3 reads TGTGCCAGCAGCCGACTAGCGGGAGGTTCATATACGCAGTATTTT.

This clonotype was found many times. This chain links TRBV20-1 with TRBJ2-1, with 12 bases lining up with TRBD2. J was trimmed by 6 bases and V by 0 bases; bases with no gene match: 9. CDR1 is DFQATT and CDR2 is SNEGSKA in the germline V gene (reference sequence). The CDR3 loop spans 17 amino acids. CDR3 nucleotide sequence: TGCAGTGCTAGAGATCGGGCTAGCGGGAGGGAAGGCAATGAGCAGTTCTTC. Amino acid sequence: CSARDRASGREGNEQFF.

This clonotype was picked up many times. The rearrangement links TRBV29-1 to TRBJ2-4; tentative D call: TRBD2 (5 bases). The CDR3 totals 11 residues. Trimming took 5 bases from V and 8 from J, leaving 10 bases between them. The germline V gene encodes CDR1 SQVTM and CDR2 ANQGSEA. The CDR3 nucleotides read TGCAGCGTTACTGGGAGCGACATTCAGTACTTC. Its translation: CSVTGSDIQYF.

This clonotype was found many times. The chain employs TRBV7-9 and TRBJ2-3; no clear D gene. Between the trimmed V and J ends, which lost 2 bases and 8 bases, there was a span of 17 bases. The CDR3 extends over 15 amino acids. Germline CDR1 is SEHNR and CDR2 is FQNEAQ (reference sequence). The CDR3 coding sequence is TGTGCCAGCAGCTTACATTCGGTGGCACAAGGTACGCAGTATTTT. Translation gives CASSLHSVAQGTQYF.

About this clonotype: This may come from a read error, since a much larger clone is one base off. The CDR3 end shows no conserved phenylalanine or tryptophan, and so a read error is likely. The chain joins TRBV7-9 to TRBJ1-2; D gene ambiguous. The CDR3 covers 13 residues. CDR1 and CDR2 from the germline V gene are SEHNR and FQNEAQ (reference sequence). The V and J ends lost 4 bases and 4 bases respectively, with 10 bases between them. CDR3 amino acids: CASSSGRTYGYTL. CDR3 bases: TGTGCCAGCAGCTCGGGCAGGACCTATGGCTACACCCTC.